There are many counts of the clone carrying this T cell receptor (beta chain). Germline V gives CDR1 SGHTA, CDR2 FQGTGA. CDR3 length: 15 residues. V was clipped by 2 bases and J by 2 bases, with 12 bases between them. TCRdb analysed the PCR reads with MiXCR anew, one entry per CDR3 protein. The data contain 40,000 to 45,000 distinct CDR3 sequences, less than 20% of them seen just once; the ten biggest clones take up approximately 1%. The data were obtained in a study of molecular identifiers for immune sequencing clone quantification. This rearrangement joins TRBV7-3 to TRBJ1-1; perhaps TRBD1 as D (5 bases). The source material was naive CD8+ T cells from blood, with Jurkat cell RNA spiked in. The subset is: FACS-sorted CD8+CD4-CCR7+CD45RA+ naive T cells. The origin of this receptor is a human donor in good health. Some libraries in this study had Jurkat cell RNA spiked in. CDR3 sequence (DNA): TGTGCCAGCAGCTTAGTAGGGCAGGGCAACACTGAAGCTTTCTTT. It translates to CASSLVGQGNTEAFF.